This TCR beta chain stems from a study of Ad26.COV2.S vaccination and SARS-CoV-2 variants. As to treatment: around 19 received Ad26.COV2.S at low or high dose, single or two shots; about 5 received placebo; per-sample allocation not given. Specimen acquisition occurred on day 63 following the initial vaccine or placebo injection. The CDR3 has 13 amino acids. With 3 bases removed from V and 5 bases from J, the gap between germline ends came to 11 bases. Per the germline V gene, CDR1 is SGHDT and CDR2 is YYEEEE. Repertoires were generated with immunoSEQ multiplex PCR, while TCRdb's copy carries only in-frame clones and drops some. In the table there are fewer than 400,000 clones, approximately 86% of which are singletons.

The chain recombines TRBV5-6 with TRBJ2-5; D may be TRBD2 (5 bases). The sequences come from peripheral blood, collected in a trial of Ad26.COV2.S vaccine versus placebo. The TCR originated in a person between 18 and 60 years old who received the Ad26.COV2.S COVID-19 vaccine or a placebo. The CDR3 is CASSSQVAETQYF. The CDR3 DNA sequence: TGTGCCAGCAGCTCGCAAGTAGCGGAGACCCAGTACTTC.